This T cell receptor beta chain came from a study of CXCR3-negative and CXCR3-positive naive CD8 T cells. The CD45RO-CCR7+CD27+CD95- phenotype denoted naive CD8+ T cells. 5' RACE with UMI labels generated the TRB cDNA libraries. TCRdb re-called the 5' RACE reads; one entry per CDR3 protein, DNA not given. This sample contains about 89,000 distinct CDR3 sequences. This CDR3 has 15 residues. CDR1 is SGHRS and CDR2 is YFSETQ in the germline V gene. General observations from the study: Greater hydrophobicity was found in TRB CDR3s of CXCR3-positive naive cells than of CXCR3-negative naive cells. Naive CXCR3-positive and CXCR3-negative cells shared similar TRBV-TRBJ usage, unlike memory cells.

On this clonotype: Its antigen is currently unknown.

This clonotype was sampled from a human donor in good health. Some clones in this sample may be carry-over from other donors' samples. The sample was naive CXCR3+ CD8+ T cells from blood. Stated subset: CD45RO-CCR7+CD27+CD95- naive CD8+ T cells expressing CXCR3 (TNR3+). V is TRBV5-1 and J is TRBJ1-1. CDR3 sequence reads: CASSPLGLRDTEAFF.